These 29 T cell receptor beta chains share one sample of origin, sequenced in a study of response to subunit inactivated influenza vaccine. Via MiXCR, TCRdb re-called the RT-PCR reads, giving one row per CDR3 protein. The table records 200,000 to 300,000 distinct CDR3 sequences, 9% to 15% of them present only once. This sample comprised non-naive T cells sorted from PBMCs, obtained 14 days before vaccination. Receptor source: a man aged 45 to 65 who received an inactivated influenza vaccine.

This clonotype was detected only a few times. The J gene is TRBJ2-2, the V gene TRBV9, with D perhaps assigned TRBD1 or TRBD2 (5 bases each). V lost 4 bases and J lost 1, with 11 bases in between. The length of the CDR3 is 15 residues. Germline V gene lookup returns CDR1 SGDLS and CDR2 YYNGEE. This CDR3 is CASSWGSGNTGELFF. CDR3 nucleotides: TGTGCCAGCAGCTGGGGGTCCGGGAACACCGGGGAGCTGTTTTTT.

This clonotype occurred once. V gene TRBV7-2 combines with J gene TRBJ2-6; D may be TRBD1 (5 bases). The length of the CDR3 is 19 residues. V shed 5 bases and J shed 4 bases, with 24 bases lying between them. Per germline, CDR1 SGHTA and CDR2 FQGNSA. The CDR3 DNA sequence: TGTGCCAGCAGCGTACCGACAGCACACTTACTCTCCGGGGCCAACGTCCTGACTTTC. Amino acid sequence: CASSVPTAHLLSGANVLTF.

The CDR3 DNA sequence: TGTGCCATCGGAGATAGCAATCAGCCCCAGCATTTT. Translating gives CAIGDSNQPQHF. The rearrangement links TRBV10-3 to TRBJ1-5; D is uncertain. CDR1 ENHRY and CDR2 SYGVKD come from the germline V gene. Trimming took 8 bases from V and 0 from J, leaving 5 bases between them. This CDR3 has 12 residues.

The chain is built from TRBV10-3 and TRBJ2-7; 12 bases match TRBD1. The CDR3 extends over 16 amino acids. The germline V gene has CDR1 ENHRY and CDR2 SYGVKD. Losses at the gene ends were 5 bases for V and 1 base for J; bases not matched to a gene: 6. The CDR3 DNA follows: TGTGCCATCAGTACTCCGGGACAGGGGGCGTCCTACGAGCAGTACTTC. Amino acids: CAISTPGQGASYEQYF.

This clonotype appeared a few times. CDR3 DNA: TGTGCCAGTACGGATTACAATGAGCAGTTCTTC. Translation gives CASTDYNEQFF. V usage is TRBV21-1 and J usage is TRBJ2-1. TRBV21-1 is a listed pseudogene. The CDR3 contains 11 residues.

This clonotype has just a few counts. V is TRBV6-5 and J is TRBJ2-3, with 7 bases identical to TRBD1. Per germline, CDR1 MNHEY and CDR2 SVGAGI. CDR3 length equals 14 residues. V was clipped by 3 bases and J by 2 bases; unmatched bases: 2. In nucleotides, the CDR3 is TGTGCCAGCAGTTATGAGGGGGCCACAGATACGCAGTATTTT. This codes for CASSYEGATDTQYF.

This clonotype was counted between two and nine times. The chain combines TRBV20-1 with TRBJ2-7; D is perhaps TRBD1 (6 bases). The CDR3 totals 13 residues. Germline CDR1 DFQATT, CDR2 SNEGSKA (reference sequence). V lost 3 bases to trimming and J lost 5 bases, with 14 bases between them. The CDR3 loop reads CSARSGARDEQYF. The CDR3 DNA is TGCAGTGCTAGGTCAGGGGCTCGGGACGAGCAGTACTTC.

This chain uses TRBV5-5 with TRBJ1-1; D unclear. The CDR3 covers 14 residues. Germline CDR1 SGHKS, CDR2 YYEKEE (reference sequence). Trimming removed 0 bases from V and 4 bases from J, with 10 bases in between. CDR3: CASSLDNGSTEAFF. CDR3 in DNA: TGTGCCAGCAGCTTGGACAACGGAAGCACTGAAGCTTTCTTT.

This clonotype has a single count. A much larger clonotype is one base distant, so this may be a read error. The J gene is TRBJ2-1, the V gene TRBV7-2; D gene unclear. The ends were cut back, 5 bases at V and 10 bases at J, with 9 bases in the middle. Per germline, CDR1 SGHTA and CDR2 FQGNSA. This CDR3 has 11 residues. CDR3 bases: TGTGCCAGCAGCCAGGCAGCCGAGCAGTTCTTC. The encoded protein is CASSQAAEQFF.

In this sample, this clonotype turned up a few times. CDR3 sequence: CASSPQEGRYEQFF. CDR3 coding DNA: TGTGCCAGCAGCCCACAAGAGGGTCGGTATGAGCAGTTCTTC. V is TRBV3-1 and J is TRBJ2-1; D possibly corresponds to TRBD2 (5 bases). The CDR3 sequence is 14 residues long. V was clipped by 4 bases and J by 8 bases, with 15 bases between them. Germline values: CDR1 LGHDT, CDR2 YNNKEL (reference sequence).

In DNA form, the CDR3 reads TGCGCCAGCAGCCCCACCAGAAATCAGCCCCAGCATTTT. Protein: CASSPTRNQPQHF. The chain employs TRBV4-3 and TRBJ1-5; D ambiguous. The CDR3 sequence is 13 residues long. CDR1 is LGHNA and CDR2 is YSLEER in the germline V gene. The V and J ends lost 4 bases and 4 bases respectively, with 8 bases between them.

This sequence joins TRBV2 and TRBJ2-7; D might be TRBD2 (6 bases). The CDR3 covers 14 residues. Germline CDR1 SNHLY, CDR2 FYNNEI. V gave up 3 bases and J gave up 3 bases, with 12 bases separating them. CDR3: CASSDQGGDYEQYF. The CDR3 DNA follows: TGTGCCAGCAGTGATCAGGGCGGGGACTACGAGCAGTACTTC. The full variable domain, with the rest looked up from reference TRBV2 and TRBJ2-7, is EPEVTQTPSHQVTQMGQEVILRCVPISNHLYFYWYRQILGQKVEFLVSFYNNEISEKSEIFDDQFSVERPDGSNFTLKIRSTKLEDSAMYFCASSDQGGDYEQYFGPGTRLTVT.

The sample holds a few counts of this clonotype. The chain employs TRBV4-2 and TRBJ2-2; TRBD2 aligns across 13 bases. V gave up 1 base and J gave up 1 base; unmatched junction bases: 6. The CDR3 consists of 19 residues. Germline V gene lookup returns CDR1 LGHNA and CDR2 YNFKEQ. The chain's CDR3 is CASSQVPGLAGMNTGELFF. CDR3 DNA: TGTGCCAGCAGCCAAGTCCCGGGACTAGCGGGAATGAACACCGGGGAGCTGTTTTTT.

This chain uses TRBV10-2 with TRBJ1-5; the match to TRBD1 covers 7 bases. The junction had 5 bases not matched to a gene; V was cut back by 0 bases and J by 0 bases. This CDR3 region has 17 residues. Looked up from germline, CDR1 is WSHSY and CDR2 is SAAADI. CDR3 amino acids: CASSESRTGYSNQPQHF. The CDR3, as DNA: TGCGCCAGCAGTGAGTCCCGGACAGGCTATAGCAATCAGCCCCAGCATTTT.

This chain joins TRBV3-1 and TRBJ2-7; D remains unclear. The CDR3 runs to 12 residues. Germline V CDR1 and CDR2: LGHDT, YNNKEL (reference sequence). V dropped 2 bases and J dropped 3 bases, with 5 bases sitting between them. DNA for the CDR3: TGTGCCAGCAGCCAACAGAACTACGAGCAGTACTTC. Residues: CASSQQNYEQYF.

The CDR3: CASSSRDVVETQYF. Here the CDR3 DNA reads TGTGCCAGCAGCTCCAGGGATGTTGTCGAGACCCAGTACTTC. The chain recombines TRBV14 with TRBJ2-5, with a tentative D call TRBD1 (5 bases). V was shortened by 5 bases and J by 5 bases, with 15 bases between the two germline ends. This CDR3 region has 14 residues. In germline, CDR1 is SGHDN, CDR2 FVKESK.

There are many counts of this clonotype. This rearrangement joins TRBV7-2 to TRBJ2-1; D not certain. This CDR3 contains 13 residues. The V gene's germline CDR1 is SGHTA and CDR2 FQGNSA. V lost 2 bases to trimming and J lost 10 bases, with 12 bases between them. DNA for the CDR3: TGTGCCAGCAGCTTAACCCACCCACGCGAGCAGTTCTTC. Protein sequence: CASSLTHPREQFF. Complete variable domain (other parts from reference TRBV7-2 and TRBJ2-1): GAGVSQSPSNKVTEKGKDVELRCDPISGHTALYWYRQSLGQGLEFLIYFQGNSAPDKSGLPSDRFSAERTGGSVSTLTIQRTQQEDSAVYLCASSLTHPREQFFGPGTRLTVL.

This chain joins TRBV20-1 and TRBJ2-3; tentatively, D is TRBD1 or TRBD2 (5 bases each). The germline V gene encodes CDR1 DFQATT and CDR2 SNEGSKA (reference sequence). This CDR3 comprises 12 residues. V was trimmed by 6 bases and J by 4 bases, leaving 11 bases between them. The CDR3 is CSAQSGPDTQYF. The DNA of the CDR3 is TGCAGTGCGCAGTCGGGGCCAGATACGCAGTATTTT.

Here the CDR3 DNA reads TGTGCCAGCACCGACAGGGGCCAAGAGACCCAGTACTTC. This translates into CASTDRGQETQYF. The V call is TRBV5-4, the J call TRBJ2-5; TRBD1 matches at 8 bases. V trimming: 6 bases; J trimming: 1 base; junction bases outside the gene matches: 2. The germline CDR1 and CDR2 sequences are SGHNT and YYREEE (reference sequence). This CDR3 is 13 amino acids long.

This clonotype occurred a few times. This chain joins TRBV19 and TRBJ2-3, with D possibly being TRBD1 (6 bases). V was pared by 7 bases and J by 2 bases, with 25 bases between. CDR3 length: 18 amino acids. CDR1 and CDR2 from the germline V gene are LNHDA and SQIVND (reference sequence). CDR3 DNA sequence: TGTGCCAGTAAAACCGGGACAAGAGGTCGTGGACCCACAGATACGCAGTATTTT. Its protein is CASKTGTRGRGPTDTQYF. The whole variable domain, filled in from reference TRBV19 and TRBJ2-3, reads DGGITQSPKYLFRKEGQNVTLSCEQNLNHDAMYWYRQDPGQGLRLIYYSQIVNDFQKGDIAEGYSVSREKKESFPLTVTSAQKNPTAFYLCASKTGTRGRGPTDTQYFGPGTRLTVL.

V is TRBV10-3 and J is TRBJ2-7; D might be TRBD2 (6 bases). The germline V gene encodes CDR1 ENHRY and CDR2 SYGVKD. V shed 11 bases and J shed 6 bases, with 17 bases lying between them. This CDR3 contains 12 residues. CDR3 sequence (DNA): TGTGCCGCTTCGACTAGTTCGTCCGAGCAGTACTTC. Translating gives CAASTSSSEQYF.

The V gene is TRBV30, the J gene TRBJ2-1; a possible D gene is TRBD1 (5 bases). Looked up from germline, CDR1 is GTSNPN and CDR2 is SVGIG (reference sequence). The V gene lost 2 bases and the J gene lost 7 bases, with 12 bases spanning the gap. The CDR3 consists of 13 residues. Written as DNA, the CDR3 is TGTGCCTGGAGTCGTGCAGGGCCGAATGAGCAGTTCTTC. The encoded protein is CAWSRAGPNEQFF.

This clonotype was seen many times. The gene calls are TRBV11-2 and TRBJ1-1; 10 bases align to TRBD1. The V and J ends lost 7 bases and 4 bases, in that order; junction bases with no gene match: 15. This CDR3 has 17 amino acids. Germline V gene data show CDR1 as SGHAT and CDR2 as FQNNGV. CDR3 loop: CASTVGQGMIRGTEAFF. The CDR3 region has the DNA TGTGCCAGCACCGTGGGACAGGGGATGATCAGAGGCACTGAAGCTTTCTTT.

This clonotype occurred a few times. V usage is TRBV27 and J usage is TRBJ2-7; perhaps D is TRBD1 or TRBD2 (5 bases each). CDR1 is MNHEY and CDR2 is SMNVEV in the germline V gene (reference sequence). Trimming left V 4 bases short and J 7 bases short, with 14 bases between. This CDR3 spans 13 amino acids. The CDR3 is CASSSLNGGEQYF. The CDR3 coding sequence is TGTGCCAGCAGTTCATTAAATGGGGGAGAGCAGTACTTC.

This clonotype was observed a few times. This chain joins TRBV3-1 and TRBJ2-7; D unresolved. The CDR3 sequence is 14 residues long. V lost 3 bases and J lost 2, with 11 bases in between. Germline V gene sequence: CDR1 LGHDT, CDR2 YNNKEL (reference sequence). The CDR3, as DNA: TGTGCCAGCAGCCAGTCGCCTACCACCTACGAGCAGTACTTC. Protein sequence: CASSQSPTTYEQYF.

This clonotype was counted a few times. The chain employs TRBV7-6 and TRBJ1-4; tentatively, D is TRBD1 (6 bases). V lost 4 bases and J lost 5, with 14 bases in between. The CDR3 contains 15 residues. The germline gives CDR1 SGHVS, CDR2 FNYEAQ. The CDR3: CASSSIQGRNEKLFF. The CDR3 DNA sequence: TGTGCCAGCAGCTCGATACAGGGTCGGAATGAAAAACTGTTTTTT.

This clonotype was recorded a few times. The chain uses TRBV27 and TRBJ1-6, with D unresolved. This CDR3 is built from 16 residues. With 4 bases removed from V and 0 bases from J, the gap between germline ends came to 10 bases. CDR1 and CDR2 (germline): MNHEY, SMNVEV (reference sequence). As DNA, the CDR3 is TGTGCCAGCAGTTCCTCGGCGAGCTCCTATAATTCACCCCTCCACTTT. It codes for CASSSSASSYNSPLHF.

In this sample, this clonotype turned up a few times. The J gene is TRBJ1-4, the V gene TRBV20-1, with D uncertain. The germline gives CDR1 DFQATT, CDR2 SNEGSKA (reference sequence). The V end was cut by 3 bases, the J end by 0 bases, with 17 bases between. The CDR3 is 17 residues long. CDR3 region: CSASHRQDLTTNEKLFF. DNA of the CDR3: TGCAGTGCTAGTCATCGACAAGACCTTACAACTAATGAAAAACTGTTTTTT.

This clonotype has more than one count but fewer than ten. The CDR3 DNA is TGCGCCAGCAGCCCGGAAGCAGGGTGGAACTCTGGAAACACCATATATTTT. It yields the protein CASSPEAGWNSGNTIYF. The chain joins TRBV5-1 to TRBJ1-3; weak D call: TRBD1 (5 bases). V was trimmed by 4 bases and J by 0 bases, leaving 17 bases between them. There are 17 residues in the CDR3. Germline V CDR1 and CDR2: SGHRS, YFSETQ.